The next 8 T cell receptor beta chains were all read from a single sample in a study of blood T cells in healthy people across ages. Primed by a sample-barcoded 5' primer and a J-beta primer mix, a second PCR proceeded for roughly 7 to 12 cycles. In TCRdb, the 5' RACE reads were re-called with MiXCR into one record per CDR3 protein. The data show about 1.8 million distinct CDR3 sequences, with less than 50% seen just once and 2% to 2.5% held by the top ten. Sequenced: blood. The receptors come from a woman aged 40 to 50 in good health.

This clonotype showed up just a few times. The V call is TRBV4-3, the J call TRBJ2-3; D is ambiguous. Germline V gene lookup returns CDR1 LGHNA and CDR2 YSLEER. V dropped 2 bases and J dropped 10 bases, with 7 bases sitting between them. The CDR3 covers 11 residues. The CDR3 spells CASSQIKAQYF. The CDR3 region has the DNA TGCGCCAGCAGCCAAATCAAGGCGCAGTATTTT.

The chain couples TRBV20-1 to TRBJ2-4, with D hard to call. CDR3 length: 14 residues. V was trimmed by 5 bases and J by 0 bases, leaving 11 bases between them. Germline CDR1 DFQATT, CDR2 SNEGSKA (reference sequence). Here the CDR3 reads CSAPRVLAKNIQYF. Here the CDR3 DNA reads TGCAGTGCTCCGCGAGTGTTAGCCAAAAACATTCAGTACTTC.

The chain combines TRBV29-1 with TRBJ2-5; D gene unclear. The CDR3 loop spans 12 amino acids. With 3 bases removed from V and 5 bases from J, the gap between germline ends came to 10 bases. Germline V gives CDR1 SQVTM, CDR2 ANQGSEA. CDR3 coding DNA: TGCAGCGTTGAGCGAAGACTGGAGACCCAGTACTTC. It yields the protein CSVERRLETQYF.

The chain links TRBV6-5 to TRBJ2-1, with D hard to call. The CDR3 is 13 amino acids. Between the trimmed V and J ends, which lost 6 bases and 5 bases, there was a span of 11 bases. Germline assignment: CDR1 MNHEY and CDR2 SVGAGI. The CDR3 sequence: CASSSESHNEQFF. The CDR3 DNA sequence: TGTGCCAGCAGCTCCGAGTCTCACAATGAGCAGTTCTTC.

J is TRBJ1-1 and V is TRBV12-3 or TRBV12-4; no firm D call. The CDR3 has 12 amino acids. Trimming took off 6 bases at V and 9 bases at J, with 14 bases between the two ends. The CDR3 nucleotides are TGTGCCAGCAGCACTAGGGAGGATAAAGCTTTCTTT. Protein product: CASSTREDKAFF.

This chain connects TRBV12-3 or TRBV12-4 to TRBJ2-5; 11 bases agree with TRBD2. The CDR3 extends over 16 amino acids. After removal of 4 bases from V and 5 bases from J, the junction contained 9 bases not matched to a gene. The CDR3 loop reads CASSSIAGGQGETQYF. The CDR3 nucleotides read TGTGCCAGCAGTTCAATAGCGGGGGGGCAGGGGGAGACCCAGTACTTC.

V usage is TRBV6-1 and J usage is TRBJ2-5; 12 bases agree with TRBD2. The J call is doubtful: the DNA matches TRBJ2-1 better. Germline V CDR1 and CDR2: MNHNS, SASEGT. CDR3 size: 17 residues. As DNA, the CDR3 is TGTGCCAGCAGAAAGTACAGAGGACTAGCGGGACAAAGTGAGCAGTTCTTC. This gives the protein CASRKYRGLAGQSEQFF.

This chain uses TRBV6-5 with TRBJ2-1, with D maybe TRBD2 (6 bases). Germline loops: CDR1 MNHEY, CDR2 SVGAGI. V lost 0 bases to trimming and J lost 6 bases, with 9 bases between them. The CDR3 spans 14 residues. The CDR3 is CASSYSASVNEQFF. Here the CDR3 DNA reads TGTGCCAGCAGTTACTCAGCTAGCGTCAATGAGCAGTTCTTC.